The source of this TCR beta chain is a study of immune cell composition in non-small cell lung cancer. Sequencing was performed with immunoSEQ multiplex PCR; in TCRdb, only in-frame clones are kept and a portion is missing. Of roughly 7,000 clones in the sample, 60% to 75% were seen once. Remarks on this clone: The target antigen is unknown.

General study points: Tumour-reactive clones were not shown to match dominant in vivo tumour clones. Adenocarcinomas with higher top tumour-associated clone frequency had more reactive TILs.

The germline V and J ends were trimmed by 6 bases and 3 bases, with 16 bases remaining between them. Germline loops: CDR1 MNHNS, CDR2 SASEGT. The CDR3 consists of 15 residues. This TCR was recovered from a human donor with non-small cell lung cancer. The chain joins TRBV6-1 to TRBJ2-3, with D maybe TRBD1 (5 bases). Sequenced sample: lung tumor tissue. CDR3 sequence (DNA): TGTGCCAGCAGAGCGTGGGGCCCAGGGACAGATACGCAGTATTTT. This translates into CASRAWGPGTDTQYF.